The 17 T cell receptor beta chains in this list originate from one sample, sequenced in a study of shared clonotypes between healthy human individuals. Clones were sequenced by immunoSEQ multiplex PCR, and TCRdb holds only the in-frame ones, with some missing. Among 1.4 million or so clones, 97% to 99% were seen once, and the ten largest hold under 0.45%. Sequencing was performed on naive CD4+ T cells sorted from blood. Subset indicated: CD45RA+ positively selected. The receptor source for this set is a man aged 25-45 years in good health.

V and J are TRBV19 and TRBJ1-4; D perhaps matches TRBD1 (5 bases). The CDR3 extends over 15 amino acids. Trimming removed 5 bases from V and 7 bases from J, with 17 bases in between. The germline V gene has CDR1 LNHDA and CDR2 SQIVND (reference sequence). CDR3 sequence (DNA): TGTGCCAGTAGTTTCAGGGTGTCTAGGGGTGAAAAACTGTTTTTT. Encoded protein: CASSFRVSRGEKLFF.

The CDR3 nucleotides read TGTGCCAGCTCACCCGACAGGAGAGCCTACAATGAGCAGTTCTTC. Amino acid sequence: CASSPDRRAYNEQFF. The genes are TRBV18 and TRBJ2-1; D might be TRBD1 (6 bases). V gave up 3 bases and J gave up 2 bases, with 11 bases separating them. Germline V gene sequence: CDR1 KGHSH, CDR2 LQKENI. The CDR3 has 15 residues. Combining the CDR3 with reference TRBV18 and TRBJ2-1 gives the whole variable domain NAGVMQNPRHLVRRRGQEARLRCSPMKGHSHVYWYRQLPEEGLKFMVYLQKENIIDESGMPKERFSAEFPKEGPSILRIQQVVRGDSAAYFCASSPDRRAYNEQFFGPGTRLTVL.

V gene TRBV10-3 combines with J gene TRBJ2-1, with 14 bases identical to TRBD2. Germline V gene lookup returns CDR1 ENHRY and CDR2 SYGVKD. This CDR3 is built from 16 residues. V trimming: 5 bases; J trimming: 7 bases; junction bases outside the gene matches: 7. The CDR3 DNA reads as TGTGCCATCAGTATCGGACTAGCGGGAGGTGATAATGAGCAGTTCTTC. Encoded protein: CAISIGLAGGDNEQFF.

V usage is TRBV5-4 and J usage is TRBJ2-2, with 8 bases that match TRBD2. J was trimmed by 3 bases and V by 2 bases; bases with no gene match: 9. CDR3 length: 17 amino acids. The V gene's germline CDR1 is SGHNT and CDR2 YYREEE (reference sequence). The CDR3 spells CASSLVGTSTYTGELFF. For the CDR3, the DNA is TGTGCCAGCAGCTTAGTCGGGACTAGTACTTACACCGGGGAGCTGTTTTTT.

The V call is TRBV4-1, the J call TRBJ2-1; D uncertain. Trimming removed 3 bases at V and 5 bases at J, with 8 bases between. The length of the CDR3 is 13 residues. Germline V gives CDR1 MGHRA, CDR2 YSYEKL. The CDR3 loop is CASSHLFNNEQFF. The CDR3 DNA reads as TGCGCCAGCAGCCACCTATTTAACAATGAGCAGTTCTTC.

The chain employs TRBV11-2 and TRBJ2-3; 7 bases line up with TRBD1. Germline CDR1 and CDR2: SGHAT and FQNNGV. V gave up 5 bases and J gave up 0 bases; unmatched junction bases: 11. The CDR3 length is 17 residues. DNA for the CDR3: TGTGCCAGCAGCCCATACACGGGACAGATTAGCACAGATACGCAGTATTTT. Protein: CASSPYTGQISTDTQYF.

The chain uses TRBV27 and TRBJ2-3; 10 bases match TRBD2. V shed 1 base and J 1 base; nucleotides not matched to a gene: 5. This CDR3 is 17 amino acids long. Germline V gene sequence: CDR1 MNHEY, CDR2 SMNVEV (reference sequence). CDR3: CASSLLAGGPGTDTQYF. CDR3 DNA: TGTGCCAGCAGTTTATTAGCGGGAGGCCCCGGCACAGATACGCAGTATTTT.

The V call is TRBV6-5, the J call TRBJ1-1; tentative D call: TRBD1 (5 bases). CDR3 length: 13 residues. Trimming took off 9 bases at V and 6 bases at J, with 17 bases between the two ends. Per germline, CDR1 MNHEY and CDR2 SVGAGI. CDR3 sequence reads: CASSRGVGAEAFF. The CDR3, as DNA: TGTGCCAGTTCTCGGGGCGTCGGCGCTGAAGCTTTCTTT.

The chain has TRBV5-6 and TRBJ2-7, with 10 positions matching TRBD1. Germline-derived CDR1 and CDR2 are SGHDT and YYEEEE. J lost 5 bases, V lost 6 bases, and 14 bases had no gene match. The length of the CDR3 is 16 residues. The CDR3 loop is CASTRAEDRGWHEQYF. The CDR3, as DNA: TGTGCCAGCACCAGGGCGGAGGACAGGGGGTGGCACGAGCAGTACTTC. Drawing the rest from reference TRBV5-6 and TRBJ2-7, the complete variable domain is DAGVTQSPTHLIKTRGQQVTLRCSPKSGHDTVSWYQQALGQGPQFIFQYYEEEERQRGNFPDRFSGHQFPNYSSELNVNALLLGDSALYLCASTRAEDRGWHEQYFGPGTRLTVT.

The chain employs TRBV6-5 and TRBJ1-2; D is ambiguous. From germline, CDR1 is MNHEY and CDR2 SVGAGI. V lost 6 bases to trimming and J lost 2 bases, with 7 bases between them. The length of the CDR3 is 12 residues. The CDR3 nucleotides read TGTGCCAGCAGCCACGGGAACTATGGCTACACCTTC. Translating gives CASSHGNYGYTF.

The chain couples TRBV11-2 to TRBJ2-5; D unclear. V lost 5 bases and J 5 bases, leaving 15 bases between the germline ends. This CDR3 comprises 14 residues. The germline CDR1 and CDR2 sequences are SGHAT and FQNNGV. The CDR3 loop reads CASSLGGYGETQYF. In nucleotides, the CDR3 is TGTGCCAGCAGCCTGGGTGGGTACGGGGAGACCCAGTACTTC.

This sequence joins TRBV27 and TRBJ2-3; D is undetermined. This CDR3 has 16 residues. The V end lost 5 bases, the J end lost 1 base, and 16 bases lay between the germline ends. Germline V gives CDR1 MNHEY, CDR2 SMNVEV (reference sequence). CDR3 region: CASSLRRLTGTDTQYF. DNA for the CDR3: TGTGCCAGCAGTCTCCGTCGGCTGACTGGCACAGATACGCAGTATTTT.

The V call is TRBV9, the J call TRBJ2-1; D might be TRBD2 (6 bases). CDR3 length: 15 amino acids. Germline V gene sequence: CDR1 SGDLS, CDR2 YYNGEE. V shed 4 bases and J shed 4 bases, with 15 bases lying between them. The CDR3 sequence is CASSSGLARYNEQFF. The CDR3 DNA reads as TGTGCCAGCAGCTCAGGTCTAGCGAGGTACAATGAGCAGTTCTTC. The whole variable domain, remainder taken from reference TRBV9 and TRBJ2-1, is DSGVTQTPKHLITATGQRVTLRCSPRSGDLSVYWYQQSLDQGLQFLIQYYNGEERAKGNILERFSAQQFPDLHSELNLSSLELGDSALYFCASSSGLARYNEQFFGPGTRLTVL.

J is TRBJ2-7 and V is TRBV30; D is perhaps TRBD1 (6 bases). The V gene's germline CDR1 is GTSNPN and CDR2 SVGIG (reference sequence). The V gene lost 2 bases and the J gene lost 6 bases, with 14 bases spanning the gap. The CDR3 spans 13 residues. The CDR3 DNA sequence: TGTGCCTGGAGTCGACAGGTAGAGGGCGAGCAGTACTTC. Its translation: CAWSRQVEGEQYF.

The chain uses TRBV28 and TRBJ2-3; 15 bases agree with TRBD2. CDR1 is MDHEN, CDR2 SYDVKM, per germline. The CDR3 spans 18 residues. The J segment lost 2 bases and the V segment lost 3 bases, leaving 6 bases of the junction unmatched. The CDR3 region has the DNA TGTGCCAGCAGTTTTCTCGGACTAGCGGGAGGGTCCACAGATACGCAGTATTTT. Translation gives CASSFLGLAGGSTDTQYF.

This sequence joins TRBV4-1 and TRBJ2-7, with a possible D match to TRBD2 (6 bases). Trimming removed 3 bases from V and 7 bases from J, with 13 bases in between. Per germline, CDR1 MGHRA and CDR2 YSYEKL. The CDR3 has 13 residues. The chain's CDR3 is CASSHGRGGEQYF. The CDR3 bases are TGCGCCAGCAGCCATGGCCGGGGAGGAGAGCAGTACTTC.

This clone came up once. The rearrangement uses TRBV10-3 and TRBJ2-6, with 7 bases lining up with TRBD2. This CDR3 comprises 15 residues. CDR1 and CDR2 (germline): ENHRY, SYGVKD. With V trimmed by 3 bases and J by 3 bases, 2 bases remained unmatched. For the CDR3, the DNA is TGTGCCATCAGTGAAGTAGCGGGTGGGGCCAACGTCCTGACTTTC. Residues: CAISEVAGGANVLTF.